Below, one T cell receptor beta chain is given with its context. No antigen is known for it. The input lacks base qualities; no much larger clone sits a single base away. With the immunoSEQ assay, which is a bias-controlled multiplex PCR relying on V- and J-specific primers, TCR beta CDR3 regions were amplified from genomic DNA. In a second PCR step, a proprietary barcode and Illumina adapter sequences were attached to the CDR3 amplicons. An Illumina MiSeq instrument was used for sequencing of the CDR3 libraries. Per the authors' processing: Export and quality control were handled in immunoSEQ Analyzer 3.0, while downstream analyses relied on R Bioconductor and Immunarch. Only productive rearrangements in the normalized downsampled data set were used to calculate repertoire metrics. In the normalized cohort, a clonotype counted as pathologically expanded if the clonotype was larger than 5 templates. Repertoire diversity was measured with the Inverse Simpson Index. The non-normalized data set was used for CMV-specificity analyses so that all clonotypes could be captured. TCRdb holds this immuneACCESS table with in-frame rearrangements only. Some clones are missing; in checked studies, unresolved V genes explain under half, and the rest has no known cause. V and J calls and clone size are as listed in that table; D and trimming were resolved from the DNA. The sample table shows about 19,000 clones, and approximately 80% are seen once. Clones ranked in the top ten supply roughly 17% of the sample.

This sample was included in a study of T cell clonotyping in hematopoietic cell transplantation (dated by TCRdb to the early 2020s). Some background on the complete study: Pretransplant samples from recipients were collected after cytoreduction. Patient recruitment ran from late 2015 to January 2017, and follow-up continued until late 2020 or death. In the study, roughly 140 blood samples were gathered from a few dozen consecutive transplant recipients and their related donors.

General findings and caveats noted by the study authors: After transplant, TCR diversity in recipients dropped, and pathologically expanded clonotypes increased progressively from day 30 to day 180. Inverse Simpson Index values from donors and from recipients before transplant predicted broader TCR repertoire diversity after transplant. Just a small fraction of recipient repertoires overlapped with donor repertoires, and more than 97% appeared de novo at the given depth. The sample size was limited and the cells went unsorted, which meant the CD4 and CD8 repertoire contributions could not be told apart.

The sample's time point label, in plain terms: recipient sample about 28 days before transplant, after cytoreduction. Blood from recipients was drawn about 28 days before transplant and again at days 30, 100 and 180 after transplant. Nuclei Lysis Solution was used to extract genomic DNA from fresh or cryopreserved unfractionated peripheral blood mononuclear cells. V is reduced by 7 bases and J by 10 bases, leaving a spacing of 16 bases between them. The cysteine opens and the phenylalanine closes a CDR3 of 13 amino acids. Only the CDR3 portion is preserved as DNA: 39 bases, with reading frame beginning at the first base. The germline V gene (reference sequence) yields SEHNR for CDR1 and FQNEAQ for CDR2.

This chain is built from TRBV7-9 and TRBJ1-4; the D gene cannot be resolved reliably. The sample here was peripheral blood mononuclear cells, taken before stem cell transplant. This TCR was sampled from a man aged 60 to 69 with acute myeloid leukemia. Some clones in this sample may be carry-over from other donors' samples. The CDR3 amino acid sequence is: CASTPVPDGKLFF. The DNA is TGTGCCAGCACCCCAGTTCCTGACGGAAAACTGTTTTTT. The full variable domain, with segments outside the CDR3 supplied by the reference TRBV7-9 and TRBJ1-4 proteins, appears as DTGVSQNPRHKITKRGQNVTFRCDPISEHNRLYWYRQTLGQGPEFLTYFQNEAQLEKSRLLSDRFSAERPKGSFSTLEIQRTEQGDSAMYLCASTPVPDGKLFFGSGTQLSVL.